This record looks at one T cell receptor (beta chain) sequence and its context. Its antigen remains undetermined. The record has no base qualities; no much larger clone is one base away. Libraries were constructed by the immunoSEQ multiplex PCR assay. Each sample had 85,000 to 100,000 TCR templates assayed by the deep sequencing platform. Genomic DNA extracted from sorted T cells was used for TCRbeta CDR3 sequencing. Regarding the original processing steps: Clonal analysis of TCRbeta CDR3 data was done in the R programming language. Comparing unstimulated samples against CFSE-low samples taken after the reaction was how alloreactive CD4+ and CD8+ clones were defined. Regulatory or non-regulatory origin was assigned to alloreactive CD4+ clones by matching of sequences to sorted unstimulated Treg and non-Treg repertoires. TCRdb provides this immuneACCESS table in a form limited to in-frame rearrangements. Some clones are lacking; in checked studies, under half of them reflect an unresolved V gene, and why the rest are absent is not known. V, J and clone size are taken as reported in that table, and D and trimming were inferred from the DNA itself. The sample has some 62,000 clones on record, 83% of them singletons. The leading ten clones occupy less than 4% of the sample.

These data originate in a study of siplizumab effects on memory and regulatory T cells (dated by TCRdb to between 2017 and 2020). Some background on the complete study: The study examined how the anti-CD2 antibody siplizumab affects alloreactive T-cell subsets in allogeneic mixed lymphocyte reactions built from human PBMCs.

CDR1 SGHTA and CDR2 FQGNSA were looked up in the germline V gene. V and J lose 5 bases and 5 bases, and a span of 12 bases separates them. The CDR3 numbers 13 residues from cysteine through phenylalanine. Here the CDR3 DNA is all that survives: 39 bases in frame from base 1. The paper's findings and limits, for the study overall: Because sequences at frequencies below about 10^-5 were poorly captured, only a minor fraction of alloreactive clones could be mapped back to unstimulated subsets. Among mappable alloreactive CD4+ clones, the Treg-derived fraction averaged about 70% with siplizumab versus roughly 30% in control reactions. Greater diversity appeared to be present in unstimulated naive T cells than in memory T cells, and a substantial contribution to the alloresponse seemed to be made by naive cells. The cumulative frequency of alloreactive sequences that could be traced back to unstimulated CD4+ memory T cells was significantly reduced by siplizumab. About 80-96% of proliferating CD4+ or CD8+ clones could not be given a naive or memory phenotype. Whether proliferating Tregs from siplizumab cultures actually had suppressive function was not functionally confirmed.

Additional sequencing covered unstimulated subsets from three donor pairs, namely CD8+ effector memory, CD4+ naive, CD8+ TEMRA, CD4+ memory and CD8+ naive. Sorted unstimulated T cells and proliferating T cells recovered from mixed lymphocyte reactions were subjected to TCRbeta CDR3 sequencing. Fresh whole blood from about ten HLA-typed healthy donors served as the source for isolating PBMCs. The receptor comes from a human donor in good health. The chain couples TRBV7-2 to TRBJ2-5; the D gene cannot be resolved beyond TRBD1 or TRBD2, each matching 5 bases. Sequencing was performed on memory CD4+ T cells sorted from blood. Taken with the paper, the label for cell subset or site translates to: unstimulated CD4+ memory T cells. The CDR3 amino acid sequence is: CASSPGPQETQYF. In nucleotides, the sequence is TGTGCCAGCAGCCCGGGACCCCAGGAGACCCAGTACTTC.